The rows below give T cell receptor beta chains drawn from one sample of a study of blood T cells in healthy people across ages. Using its own MiXCR run on the 5' RACE reads, TCRdb lists one record per CDR3 protein. This table has 600,000 to 900,000 distinct CDR3 sequences, roughly 25% appearing once. These data also formed part of another study, on T cells of mothers and their children.

The sample consisted of blood. The receptors here all came from a boy aged 5-17 years in good health. Each CDR3 is given with its conserved first and last residue. D genes are given only for firm matches.

TRBV20-1 TRBD2 CSAIGGGNTGELFF
TRBV19 - CASKGVSSYNEQFF
TRBV6-5 - CASTAGNTEAFF
TRBV4-1 TRBD2 CASSSSGTNNEQFF
TRBV30 TRBD1 CAWRGQGAGELFF
TRBV2 TRBD1 CAIYDRDRGPTNGYTF
TRBV4-1 - CASSQESGGTSYEQYF
TRBV6-5 TRBD2 CASSFYGLAEGDKETQYF
TRBV7-2 - CASSLVENEKLFF
TRBV29-1 TRBD1 CSVDRSTNEKLFF
TRBV19 - CASSTSGVEQYF
TRBV2 TRBD1 CASSLGTGKDIQYF
TRBV5-1 - CASSFGGALEQYF
TRBV7-3 - CARSSSTDTQYF
TRBV7-9 TRBD1 CASSSRTGVKDTQYF
TRBV7-9 - CATQGPTNEKLFF
TRBV5-1 TRBD1 CASSTRTGPTGELFF
TRBV14 - CASSQVGEAFF
TRBV20-1 TRBD2 CSAPVLAANNGQFF
TRBV24-1 - CATSDSGHQETQYF